These 14 T cell receptor beta chains share one sample of origin, sequenced in a study of T-cell reconstitution after alpha-beta-depleted transplantation in children. The TCRbeta library was prepared with unique molecular identifiers. TCRdb re-analysed the PCR reads in MiXCR, keeping a single row per CDR3 protein. Counted here are 200,000 to 250,000 distinct CDR3 sequences, 8.5% to 10% occurring once; the ten biggest clones make up approximately 6.6%. The sequencing used PBMCs from the stem cell graft donor, collected from the stem cell graft. Receptor source: a human donor who donated a stem cell graft to a child with acute lymphoblastic leukemia.

In this sample, this clonotype turned up many times. The rearrangement joins TRBV7-9 to TRBJ2-3, with D uncertain. The V end lost 1 base, the J end lost 5 bases, and 7 bases lay between the germline ends. The CDR3 sequence is 13 residues long. Germline V gene sequence: CDR1 SEHNR, CDR2 FQNEAQ (reference sequence). CDR3 residues: CASSLGWEDTQYF. CDR3 in DNA: TGTGCCAGCAGCTTAGGCTGGGAAGATACGCAGTATTTT.

This clonotype showed up many times. The chain combines TRBV11-2 with TRBJ2-7; D call uncertain. CDR1 is SGHAT, CDR2 FQNNGV, per germline. The CDR3 contains 14 residues. Between the trimmed V and J ends, which lost 1 base and 0 bases, there was a span of 7 bases. The CDR3: CASSLGGPSYEQYF. The CDR3 DNA reads TGTGCCAGCAGCTTAGGTGGGCCCTCCTACGAGCAGTACTTC.

The table lists this clonotype with many counts. This chain connects TRBV21-1 to TRBJ2-5; the D call in the table, TRBD1, was not verified against the DNA. TRBV21-1 is described as a pseudogene. CDR3 length: 13 amino acids. CDR3 protein: CASSGQAQETQYF. CDR3 sequence (DNA): TGTGCCAGCAGCGGACAGGCGCAAGAGACCCAGTACTTC.

This clonotype was seen a handful of times. The chain links TRBV7-7 to TRBJ2-5; TRBD1 or TRBD2 may be the D gene (5 bases each). Trimming left V 4 bases short and J 5 bases short, with 11 bases between. Germline V gene data show CDR1 as SSHAT and CDR2 as FNYEAQ (reference sequence). CDR3 length: 13 residues. CDR3 in amino acids: CASSYGGTETQYF. CDR3 DNA: TGTGCCAGCAGCTATGGGGGAACGGAGACCCAGTACTTC.

This clonotype came up a few times. V gene TRBV12-3 or TRBV12-4 combines with J gene TRBJ2-2; unclear D gene. V shed 3 bases and J shed 0 bases, with 11 bases lying between them. This CDR3 has 16 amino acids. The CDR3 DNA follows: TGTGCCAGCAGTTTCGGAAAGGGCACGAACACCGGGGAGCTGTTTTTT. It yields the protein CASSFGKGTNTGELFF.

This clonotype turned up a few times. This chain links TRBV5-5 with TRBJ2-1; no clear D. Between the trimmed V and J ends, which lost 10 bases and 5 bases, there was a span of 16 bases. This CDR3 has 13 amino acids. The germline gives CDR1 SGHKS, CDR2 YYEKEE (reference sequence). The CDR3 is CAGRSYSNNEQFF. The DNA of the CDR3 is TGTGCCGGCCGGTCCTACAGTAACAATGAGCAGTTCTTC.

Many counts were recorded for this clonotype. CDR3 residues: CASSQPPRAVDNEQFF. The CDR3, as DNA: TGCGCCAGCAGCCAACCACCACGGGCGGTGGACAATGAGCAGTTCTTC. The chain recombines TRBV4-1 with TRBJ2-1; D unclear. The germline V and J ends were trimmed by 2 bases and 5 bases, with 16 bases remaining between them. The CDR3 totals 16 residues. Per the germline V gene, CDR1 is MGHRA and CDR2 is YSYEKL.

The table lists this clonotype with a few counts. This chain joins TRBV24-1 and TRBJ2-5; 7 bases fit TRBD2. J was trimmed by 2 bases and V by 2 bases; bases with no gene match: 10. CDR3 length: 17 residues. Germline V gene data show CDR1 as KGHDR and CDR2 as SFDVKD. In DNA, the CDR3 is TGTGCCACCAGTGATTCCACTCTAGCGGAAACGCAAGAGACCCAGTACTTC. Protein product: CATSDSTLAETQETQYF.

In its sample, this clonotype was seen a few times. V and J are TRBV27 and TRBJ1-4; 11 nucleotides align to TRBD1. Germline loops: CDR1 MNHEY, CDR2 SMNVEV (reference sequence). The CDR3 consists of 17 residues. The trim removed 3 bases at V and 3 bases at J, leaving 6 bases unmatched. Written as DNA, the CDR3 is TGTGCCAGCAGTTTCCCGGACAGGGGGCACGCTAATGAAAAACTGTTTTTT. Translated, it gives CASSFPDRGHANEKLFF.

The J gene is TRBJ2-1, the V gene TRBV19; 7 bases align to TRBD2. Germline V gene sequence: CDR1 LNHDA, CDR2 SQIVND (reference sequence). The CDR3 consists of 15 residues. V trimming: 6 bases; J trimming: 2 bases; junction bases outside the gene matches: 7. The CDR3 bases are TGTGCCAGTAGAACCTCTAGCGGAGCCTACAATGAGCAGTTCTTC. This translates into CASRTSSGAYNEQFF.

The rearrangement links TRBV11-2 to TRBJ2-1; TRBD2 matches at 11 bases. The CDR3 runs to 18 residues. Germline V gives CDR1 SGHAT, CDR2 FQNNGV. J gave up 4 bases and V 4 bases, and 12 bases lay outside the gene matches. The CDR3 loop is CASSSLRKTSGEYNEQFF. CDR3 nucleotides: TGTGCCAGCAGCTCCTTACGCAAGACTAGCGGGGAATACAATGAGCAGTTCTTC.

There are many counts of this clonotype. CDR3 nucleotide sequence: TGTGCCAGCAGTTTCCCTCTCACCGACAGAAACACTGAAGCTTTCTTT. The encoded protein is CASSFPLTDRNTEAFF. The chain is built from TRBV6-2 or TRBV6-3 and TRBJ1-1; a possible D gene is TRBD1 (5 bases). The CDR3 loop spans 16 amino acids. Trimming pared 4 bases from V and 2 bases from J, leaving 17 bases between. CDR1 is MNHEY, CDR2 SVGEGT, per germline.

This clonotype was counted between two and nine times. The chain recombines TRBV13 with TRBJ1-1; 7 nucleotides match TRBD1. The CDR3 has 19 residues. CDR1 and CDR2 from the germline V gene are PRHDT and FYEKMQ (reference sequence). J gave up 0 bases and V 5 bases, and 18 bases lay outside the gene matches. The CDR3 sequence is CASSALLAGQIQMNTEAFF. The CDR3 coding sequence is TGTGCCAGCAGCGCCCTCCTCGCGGGACAGATTCAAATGAACACTGAAGCTTTCTTT.

In its sample, this clonotype was seen once. The rearrangement links TRBV12-3 or TRBV12-4 to TRBJ1-2; D is uncertain. The CDR3 sequence is 16 residues long. Trimming stripped 2 bases from V and 4 bases from J, with 17 bases between. CDR3 protein: CASSLSTRGSGYGYTF. CDR3 nucleotide sequence: TGTGCCAGCAGTTTATCCACCCGAGGGTCAGGCTATGGCTACACCTTC.